What follows describes a single TCR beta chain. What this receptor recognizes is not known. No base quality values were provided; no much bigger clone lies one nucleotide off. The CDR3, from cysteine to phenylalanine, totals 14 residues. The CDR3 DNA has 42 bases and is translated from base 1. The germline V gene encodes CDR1 MDHEN and CDR2 SYDVKM. V and J lose 2 bases and 2 bases, and a span of 9 bases separates them. The collaborating institutions used their own protocols to collect whole blood in K2EDTA tubes. For TCRbeta analysis, collaborators shipped samples as frozen whole blood, isolated PBMCs, or DNA extracted from either of those sample types. TCRbeta CDR3 regions were amplified from genomic DNA by means of the immunoSEQ Assay, a bias-controlled multiplex PCR. The authors' pipeline ran thus. The number of nucleated cells in each sample was estimated from the amplification of reference gene primers within the assay. To quantify the absolute abundance of each unique TCRbeta CDR3 rearrangement, sequence reads were collapsed and filtered. For each sample, productive Simpson clonality was calculated by taking the square root of Simpson's diversity index across productive rearrangements. TCRdb's version of the immuneACCESS table is confined to in-frame rearrangements and falls short of the full clone set. An unresolved V gene accounts for under half of the shortfall where checked; the remainder is of unknown origin. For V, J and clone size, that table is used; D and trimming come from the DNA. The table for this sample lists 200,000 to 300,000 clones; about 83% of them were counted only once. Approximately 5.7% of the sample is in the top ten clones.

This sample was taken from a study of blood T cell repertoires in COVID-19 (dated by TCRdb to about 2020). Background on the whole study: The collaborator samples originated in the United States, Italy and Spain and spanned the acute and convalescent phases of COVID-19. The material from the prospective study consisted of cDNA or gDNA derived from T cells, B-cell-depleted T cells, or PBMCs. Where HLA class I and class II types were available, the types were taken from metadata supplied by the sample provider, not from assay-based typing. The samples were drawn from two sources: the first 160 participants of the ongoing ImmuneRACE study, and about 1,300 subjects contributed by 6 global collaborators. The dataset comprised deeply sampled blood TCRbeta repertoires from subjects exposed to, actively infected with, or recovered from COVID-19. Sample metadata almost always included a de-identified subject ID, COVID-19 status, age in years and sex. A freely available public database, intended as a resource for researchers studying the immune response to SARS-CoV-2, is where the repertoires were released.

What the work shows at the level of the full study, not this receptor alone: How much clinical and demographic metadata was included differed by source and by participant, and the metadata was provided uncurated.

The rearrangement joined TRBV28 to TRBJ2-5, with TRBD1 perhaps the D gene, on 5 matching bases. The clonotype originates from a human donor in a cohort sampled during active COVID-19. The sequenced material came from peripheral blood. The sequence in DNA is TGTGCCAGCAGTTTACCCACAGGACAAGAGACCCAGTACTTC. This is translated as CASSLPTGQETQYF.